Presented here are 21 T cell receptor beta chains from one specimen sequenced in a study of cytomegalovirus exposure and HLA in healthy donors. This PCR relied on a set of 60 Vbeta primers and 13 Jbeta primers. Measured with immunoSEQ multiplex PCR; TCRdb has only the in-frame clones, and not every one. The data contain under 150,000 clones, approximately 9% of them singletons. Sequencing was done on a sample of PBMCs. The source is a male donor in good health and CMV-seronegative.

This clone was seen only a few times. The gene calls are TRBV4-3 and TRBJ2-1; the D gene is possibly TRBD2 (6 bases). The CDR3 runs to 15 residues. V was cut by 4 bases and J by 2 bases, with 12 bases left in between. Germline lookup yields CDR1 LGHNA and CDR2 YSLEER. The CDR3 is CASSPTGLAYNEQFF. CDR3 sequence (DNA): TGCGCCAGCAGCCCTACGGGACTGGCCTACAATGAGCAGTTCTTC.

This clone was seen a handful of times. V is TRBV20-1 and J is TRBJ1-1; 11 bases align to TRBD1. Germline loops: CDR1 DFQATT, CDR2 SNEGSKA (reference sequence). The CDR3 is 11 amino acids. The chain's CDR3 is CLGTGGTEAFF. The CDR3 DNA is TGCCTGGGGACAGGGGGCACTGAAGCTTTCTTT.

The sample holds a few counts of this clone. The chain uses TRBV19 and TRBJ2-1; TRBD2 is a possible D gene (6 bases). Germline CDR1 LNHDA, CDR2 SQIVND (reference sequence). V lost 0 bases, J lost 9 bases, and 12 bases lay in between. This CDR3 is built from 14 residues. This CDR3 reads CASSIEGRGAEQFF. The CDR3 DNA follows: TGTGCCAGTAGTATAGAGGGACGCGGGGCTGAGCAGTTCTTC.

In this sample, this clone turned up a few times. The chain is built from TRBV28 and TRBJ2-1; possibly TRBD1 for D (6 bases). Germline CDR1 reads MDHEN; CDR2 reads SYDVKM. Trimming left V 5 bases short and J 7 bases short, with 15 bases between. CDR3 size: 14 residues. The CDR3 DNA reads as TGTGCCAGCAGTACAATCCACGGACAGAATGAGCAGTTCTTC. It is translated as CASSTIHGQNEQFF.

The rearrangement uses TRBV2 and TRBJ2-2, with TRBD2 identical over 11 bases. Germline CDR1 SNHLY, CDR2 FYNNEI. There are 16 residues in the CDR3. Trimming cost V 8 bases and J 4 bases; bases outside gene matches: 9. The CDR3 bases are TGTGCCAGCGCGGGTAGCGGGGGGGCGGCCACCGGGGAGCTGTTTTTT. It specifies CASAGSGGAATGELFF.

The V call is TRBV7-2, the J call TRBJ2-5, with D possibly TRBD2 on 6 matching bases. The J call may be faulty, since TRBJ2-7 better matches the DNA end. CDR3 size: 18 residues. The germline V gene has CDR1 SGHTA and CDR2 FQGNSA. CDR3 DNA sequence: TGTGCCAGCACCTCGCGGGTAGCGGTTCCTACCAGCTCCTACGAGCAGTACTTC. Residues: CASTSRVAVPTSSYEQYF.

This clone has only a few counts. This chain uses TRBV4-3 with TRBJ2-1; 9 bases match TRBD2. Germline CDR1 and CDR2: LGHNA and YSLEER. V lost 0 bases and J lost 6; bases outside the gene matches: 9. The CDR3 contains 17 residues. CDR3 coding DNA: TGCGCCAGCAGCCAAGATGGTGCGGGAGGGCCCCTCAATGAGCAGTTCTTC. Translation: CASSQDGAGGPLNEQFF.

The chain combines TRBV7-3 with TRBJ2-6; tentative D call: TRBD2 (5 bases). The CDR3 has 15 amino acids. Germline V gene lookup returns CDR1 SGHTA and CDR2 FQGTGA. V was trimmed by 2 bases and J by 2 bases, leaving 7 bases between them. The CDR3 DNA follows: TGTGCCAGCAGCTTATACGGGACTGGGGCCAACGTCCTGACTTTC. Amino acids: CASSLYGTGANVLTF. Based on the CDR3 plus reference TRBV7-3 and TRBJ2-6, the full variable domain is GAGVSQTPSNKVTEKGKYVELRCDPISGHTALYWYRQSLGQGPEFLIYFQGTGAADDSGLPNDRFFAVRPEGSVSTLKIQRTERGDSAVYLCASSLYGTGANVLTFGAGSRLTVL.

On this clone: The same CDR3 is also encoded by other DNA sequences in this sample. The genes are TRBV29-1 and TRBJ2-5, with D possibly matching TRBD2 (7 bases). Trimming took off 2 bases at V and 5 bases at J, with 9 bases between the two ends. The CDR3 consists of 12 residues. Germline values: CDR1 SQVTM, CDR2 ANQGSEA. The CDR3 spells CSVERGGETQYF. In DNA, the CDR3 is TGCAGCGTTGAAAGGGGGGGGGAGACCCAGTACTTC.

The chain is built from TRBV9 and TRBJ2-1; maybe TRBD1 (6 bases). The V gene lost 5 bases and the J gene lost 5 bases, with 20 bases spanning the gap. Germline V gene data show CDR1 as SGDLS and CDR2 as YYNGEE. The CDR3 runs to 16 residues. The CDR3 DNA reads TGTGCCAGCAGTCAAACCCTTTCAGGGGTAGACAATGAGCAGTTCTTC. Encoded protein: CASSQTLSGVDNEQFF.

This clone was counted a few times. The chain couples TRBV11-2 to TRBJ2-1; D is possibly TRBD1 (5 bases). V was cut by 5 bases and J by 2 bases, with 10 bases left in between. CDR1 is SGHAT, CDR2 FQNNGV, per germline. The CDR3 covers 14 residues. CDR3 in DNA: TGTGCCAGCAGCCTGACAGAACCCTACAATGAGCAGTTCTTC. Translating gives CASSLTEPYNEQFF.

This clone has just a few counts. J is TRBJ2-3 and V is TRBV29-1; 8 bases map to TRBD2. The CDR3 covers 12 residues. Per the germline V gene, CDR1 is SQVTM and CDR2 is ANQGSEA. V trimming: 3 bases; J trimming: 5 bases; junction bases outside the gene matches: 1. The CDR3 loop reads CSVDLAGDTQYF. In DNA form, the CDR3 reads TGCAGCGTTGATCTAGCGGGAGATACGCAGTATTTT.

This clone was observed once. V is TRBV28 and J is TRBJ1-2; D call uncertain. Between the trimmed V and J ends, which lost 6 bases and 7 bases, there was a span of 18 bases. The CDR3 loop spans 14 amino acids. Per the germline V gene, CDR1 is MDHEN and CDR2 is SYDVKM. The CDR3 sequence: CASSSVTIYSGYTF. As DNA, the CDR3 is TGTGCCAGCAGCTCCGTGACGATCTACAGTGGCTACACCTTC.

The rearrangement links TRBV27 to TRBJ1-2; 7 bases agree with TRBD1. The germline V gene encodes CDR1 MNHEY and CDR2 SMNVEV (reference sequence). V was clipped by 4 bases and J by 5 bases; unmatched bases: 4. This CDR3 contains 13 residues. CDR3 in DNA: TGTGCCAGCAGTTCGACAGGGTTTTATGGCTACACCTTC. Its translation: CASSSTGFYGYTF.

This clone was detected a few times. The rearrangement links TRBV5-1 to TRBJ2-1; 8 bases line up with TRBD2. V shed 0 bases, J shed 8 bases, and the junction held 7 bases outside the gene matches. Germline loops: CDR1 SGHRS, CDR2 YFSETQ. The CDR3 is 15 amino acids. The CDR3 protein is CASSLASGSSYEQFF. The CDR3, as DNA: TGCGCCAGCAGCTTGGCGAGCGGGAGTTCATATGAGCAGTTCTTC.

This clone was counted a few times. The chain recombines TRBV6-6 with TRBJ2-1; the match to TRBD2 covers 12 bases. V shed 0 bases and J 14 bases; nucleotides not matched to a gene: 11. CDR1 MNHNY and CDR2 SVGAGI come from the germline V gene (reference sequence). The CDR3 is 16 amino acids. The CDR3 loop reads CASSYSGASGGVDEFF. The DNA for the CDR3 is TGTGCCAGCAGTTACTCAGGGGCTAGCGGGGGGGTGGATGAGTTCTTC.

V usage is TRBV7-3 and J usage is TRBJ1-2, with D possibly TRBD1 on 6 matching bases. This CDR3 contains 13 residues. Germline V lookup: CDR1 SGHTA, CDR2 FQGTGA. V lost 4 bases and J lost 4, with 10 bases in between. As DNA, the CDR3 is TGTGCCAGCAGCTCAGGGGCGGGCTATGGCTACACCTTC. This translates into CASSSGAGYGYTF.

The V and J genes are TRBV7-2 and TRBJ1-1; tentatively, D is TRBD1 (6 bases). The CDR3 is 15 amino acids. V was clipped by 5 bases and J by 1 base, with 14 bases between them. Germline V gene data show CDR1 as SGHTA and CDR2 as FQGNSA. The CDR3 sequence is CASSPRGQTNTEAFF. Written as DNA, the CDR3 is TGTGCCAGCAGCCCGAGAGGACAGACGAACACTGAAGCTTTCTTT.

The J gene is TRBJ2-1, the V gene TRBV2, with 12 positions matching TRBD2. The CDR3 spans 17 residues. The germline gives CDR1 SNHLY, CDR2 FYNNEI. With 7 bases clipped from V and 2 bases from J, the junction kept 9 bases outside the gene matches. CDR3 in DNA: TGTGCCAGCACCCCGAATGGACTAGCGGGGCCCTACAATGAGCAGTTCTTC. Encoded protein: CASTPNGLAGPYNEQFF. The entire variable domain, with the rest obtained from reference TRBV2 and TRBJ2-1, is as follows: EPEVTQTPSHQVTQMGQEVILRCVPISNHLYFYWYRQILGQKVEFLVSFYNNEISEKSEIFDDQFSVERPDGSNFTLKIRSTKLEDSAMYFCASTPNGLAGPYNEQFFGPGTRLTVL.

The chain is built from TRBV7-3 and TRBJ1-6; 8 nucleotides match TRBD1. V was pared by 4 bases and J by 10 bases, with 3 bases of the junction left unmatched. The germline gives CDR1 SGHTA, CDR2 FQGTGA. The CDR3 totals 13 residues. CDR3 sequence (DNA): TGTGCCAGCAGCTCAACAGGGGGATCACCCCTCCACTTT. Translation: CASSSTGGSPLHF.

This clone was seen more than once but under ten times. This chain uses TRBV30 with TRBJ1-1, with 8 bases matching TRBD1. Germline V gene sequence: CDR1 GTSNPN, CDR2 SVGIG (reference sequence). The CDR3 covers 14 residues. Losses at the gene ends were 5 bases for V and 5 bases for J; bases not matched to a gene: 10. CDR3 amino acids: CAWSQGAPGTEAFF. The CDR3 region has the DNA TGTGCCTGGTCTCAGGGGGCACCCGGAACTGAAGCTTTCTTT.